The T cell receptor beta chain under discussion was sequenced for a study of T-cell memory formation after mild COVID-19. TCRdb redid the calling of the 5' RACE reads with MiXCR, one entry per CDR3 protein. The sample lists 25,000 or so distinct CDR3 sequences; approximately 7% were seen once. There are a few counts of this clonotype. This CDR3 comprises 13 residues. V dropped 1 base and J dropped 8 bases, with 9 bases sitting between them. From germline, CDR1 is LGHNA and CDR2 YSLEER. The sample consisted of PBMCs or a T cell subset sorted from them (not recorded which). V is TRBV4-3 and J is TRBJ2-4; D remains unclear. This receptor was obtained from an adult woman who had mild COVID-19 (a few samples of this study predate the infection). Cell type and time point are not known. The CDR3 sequence is CASSQGSRDIQYF. For the CDR3, the DNA is TGCGCCAGCAGCCAAGGTTCCCGGGACATTCAGTACTTC.